This T cell receptor (beta chain) stems from a study of cytomegalovirus exposure and HLA in healthy donors. Study-level results: Cytomegalovirus status was reportedly diagnosed by the classifier with high specificity and sensitivity. In an earlier analysis, most TCR beta V segments were productive about 87% or about 30% of the time.

Primers for the PCR totalled 60 Vbeta and 13 Jbeta. Authors' processing steps: Later, tens of millions of unique TCR beta chains were counted in an analysis, and roughly 11 million of them were shared. Sequenced by immunoSEQ multiplex PCR; TCRdb stores in-frame clones only, minus some. Clone size and V and J calls were adopted from that table, with D and trimming inferred from the DNA. Recorded for this sample: under 200,000 clones. About this clone itself: Its specificity is not known.

The sample taken for sequencing was PBMCs. This receptor was obtained from a man aged 25-40 years in good health and CMV-seronegative.

CDR3 sequence reads: CASSSTIADEQFF. For the CDR3, the DNA is TGTGCCAGCAGCTCGACTATCGCCGATGAGCAGTTCTTC. The chain couples TRBV5-6 to TRBJ2-1, with D tentatively TRBD2 (5 bases). CDR1 and CDR2 (germline): SGHDT, YYEEEE. The CDR3 loop spans 13 amino acids. Trimming shortened V by 3 bases and J by 8 bases, and 12 bases separated the two germline ends.